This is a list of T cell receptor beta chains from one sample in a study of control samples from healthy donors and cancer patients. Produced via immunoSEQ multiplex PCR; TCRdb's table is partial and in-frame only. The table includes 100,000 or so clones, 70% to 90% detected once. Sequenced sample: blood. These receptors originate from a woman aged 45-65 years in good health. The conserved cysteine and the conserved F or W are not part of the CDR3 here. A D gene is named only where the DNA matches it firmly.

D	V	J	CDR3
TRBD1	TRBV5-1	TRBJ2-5	ASSLGGQGGETQY
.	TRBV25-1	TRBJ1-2	ASSEQGPNYGYT
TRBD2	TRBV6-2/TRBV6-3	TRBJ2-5	ASSYPRLAGKETQY
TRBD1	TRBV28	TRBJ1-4	ASSTPTGVKGEKLF
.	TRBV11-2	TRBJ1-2	ASSSIHYGYT
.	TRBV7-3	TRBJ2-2	ASSLSPSGAGTGELF
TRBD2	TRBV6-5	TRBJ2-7	ATRVAGGSSYEQY
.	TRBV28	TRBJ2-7	ASSVPGTPYEQY
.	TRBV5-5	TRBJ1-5	ASSLGTTRDQPQH
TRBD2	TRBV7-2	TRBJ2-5	ASSRSGTSGGLRETQY
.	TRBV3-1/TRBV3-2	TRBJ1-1	ASSTRGGFQTEAF
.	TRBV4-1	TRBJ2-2	ASSQPQGRAGGELF
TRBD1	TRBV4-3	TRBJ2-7	ASSQESVWTGFYEQY
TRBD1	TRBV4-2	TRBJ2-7	ASSQVGQGGSYEQY
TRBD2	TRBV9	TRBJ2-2	ASSVASGSGPDTGGELF
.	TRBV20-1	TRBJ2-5	RGVRGQTQY
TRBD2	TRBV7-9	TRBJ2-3	ASSLLAGTDTQY
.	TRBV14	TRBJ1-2	ASSQEPELGYGYT
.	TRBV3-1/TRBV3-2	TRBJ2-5	ASSRDSGETQY
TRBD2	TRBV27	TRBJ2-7	ASSLSGGGTYEQY
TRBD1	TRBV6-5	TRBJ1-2	ASSTTGGNYGYT
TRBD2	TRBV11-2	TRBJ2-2	ASSSNGGLVSGELF
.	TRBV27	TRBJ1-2	ASSPRGEDRGYT
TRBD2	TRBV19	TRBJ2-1	ASSRLAGGSYNEQF
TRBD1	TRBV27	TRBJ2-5	ASSPRQGARPGTQY
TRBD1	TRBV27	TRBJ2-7	ASSLDGTGLYEQY
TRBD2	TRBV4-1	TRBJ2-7	ASSQDRGGAYEQY
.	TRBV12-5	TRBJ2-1	ASGLIAGEVPKRIDEQF
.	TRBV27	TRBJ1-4	ASAAREKLF
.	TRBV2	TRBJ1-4	ASRAGEKLF
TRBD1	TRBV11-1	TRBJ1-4	ASSPGQGTTNEKLF
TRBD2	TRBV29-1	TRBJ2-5	SVEGTSGRTKTQY
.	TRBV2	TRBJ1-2	ASSGGRGNYGYT
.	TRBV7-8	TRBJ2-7	ASSLGGVLAVPYEQY
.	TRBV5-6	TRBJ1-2	ASRALVGGLGYT
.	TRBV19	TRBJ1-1	ASSIGPYHSRDVGAGIEAF
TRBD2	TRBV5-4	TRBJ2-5	ASSSISGGKSETQY
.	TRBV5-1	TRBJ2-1	ASSLGGNEQF
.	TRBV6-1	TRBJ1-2	ASSEVGIEGYT
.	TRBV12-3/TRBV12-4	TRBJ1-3	ASSSGAWDTIY
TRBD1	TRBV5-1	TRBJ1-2	ASSDRQGANGYT
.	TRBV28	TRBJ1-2	ASSQQSYGYT
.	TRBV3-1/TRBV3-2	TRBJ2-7	ASSLRTAARDEQY
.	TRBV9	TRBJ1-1	ASSVEAVWEAF
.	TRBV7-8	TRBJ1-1	ASSFSGWTEAF
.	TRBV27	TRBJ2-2	ASRTGELF
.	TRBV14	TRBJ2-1	ASSRGELGYGDYNEQF
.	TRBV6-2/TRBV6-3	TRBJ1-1	ASSYSNTEAF
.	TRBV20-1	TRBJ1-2	SVTPGYT
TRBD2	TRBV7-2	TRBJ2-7	ASSLFAGGGYEQY
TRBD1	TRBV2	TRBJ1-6	ASSETGVNSPLH
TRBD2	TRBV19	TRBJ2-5	ASSSDLGTSSETQY
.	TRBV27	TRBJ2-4	ASSPPDKNIQY
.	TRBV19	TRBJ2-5	ASRSLEWRGETQY